This T cell receptor beta chain is drawn from a study of identical twins. MiXCR, run by TCRdb on the 5' RACE reads, gives a single entry per CDR3 protein. The sample has hundreds of thousands of distinct CDR3 sequences, 18% seen once. Germline CDR1 and CDR2: LGHDT and YNNKEL (reference sequence). This CDR3 comprises 14 residues. The V end was cut by 4 bases, the J end by 13 bases, with 23 bases between. This clonotype was counted many times. In addition, the sample was reused for a study of T cells expressing NK-cell markers.

Material: PBMCs. This sequence joins TRBV3-1 and TRBJ2-7, with D possibly being TRBD2 (6 bases). This clonotype was sampled from a woman under 30 in good health. DNA of the CDR3: TGTGCCAGCAGCCCCACGGAGGGTGCACTACGAGCCTACTTC. It encodes CASSPTEGALRAYF.